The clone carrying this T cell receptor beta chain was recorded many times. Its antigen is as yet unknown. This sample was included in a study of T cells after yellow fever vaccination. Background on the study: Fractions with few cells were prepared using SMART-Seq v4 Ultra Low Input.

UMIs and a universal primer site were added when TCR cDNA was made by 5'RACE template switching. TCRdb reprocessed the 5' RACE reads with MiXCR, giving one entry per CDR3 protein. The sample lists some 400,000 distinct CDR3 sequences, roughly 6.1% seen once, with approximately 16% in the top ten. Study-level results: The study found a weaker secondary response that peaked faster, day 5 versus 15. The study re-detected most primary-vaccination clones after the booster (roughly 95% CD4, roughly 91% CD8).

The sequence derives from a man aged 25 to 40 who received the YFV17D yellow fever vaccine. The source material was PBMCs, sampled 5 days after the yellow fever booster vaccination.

CDR3 nucleotides: TGCAGCGCCGGTGGACAGGGAGGAAATACGCAGTATTTT. As protein: CSAGGQGGNTQYF. This chain joins TRBV29-1 and TRBJ2-3, with 8 bases aligning to TRBD1. The CDR3 is made up of 13 amino acids. CDR1 is SQVTM, CDR2 ANQGSEA, per germline. The V gene end was trimmed by 7 bases and the J gene end by 7 bases; junction bases not matched to a gene: 10.